This TCR beta chain was obtained from a study of blood T cell repertoires in COVID-19. As for the study in general: The United States, Italy and Spain were the sources of the acute and convalescent COVID-19 samples. PBMCs, B-cell-depleted T cells, or T cells provided the cDNA or gDNA that made up the material.

The protocol was immunoSEQ multiplex PCR, while the TCRdb copy is restricted to in-frame clones and leaves out a portion. The sample lists 180,000 or so clones; approximately 80% were seen once. Per the germline V gene, CDR1 is MNHEY and CDR2 is SMNVEV (reference sequence). Losses at the gene ends were 5 bases for V and 4 bases for J; bases not matched to a gene: 6. CDR3 length: 16 amino acids. What was sequenced was peripheral blood. The chain carries TRBV27 and TRBJ2-7, with 15 bases fitting TRBD2. The receptor's source is a middle-aged woman with COVID-19, enrolled during active disease. DNA of the CDR3: TGTGCCAGCAGTCCCCTCGGACTAGCGGGAGGGTACGAGCAGTACTTC. Translated: CASSPLGLAGGYEQYF.